This is a list of T cell receptor beta chains from one sample in a study of blood T cell repertoires in COVID-19. Sequencing used immunoSEQ multiplex PCR; TCRdb keeps in-frame clones, though not all of them. The data hold some 190,000 clones, with more than 75% observed a single time. Sample: peripheral blood. The receptors were sampled from a human donor in a cohort sampled during active COVID-19. The CDR3 runs from the conserved cysteine through the conserved F or W.

v_call,j_call,cdr3_aa
TRBV3-1/TRBV3-2,TRBJ2-7,CASSQENRVDEQYF
TRBV2,TRBJ2-7,CASSDGLAGASEQYF
TRBV19,TRBJ2-2,CASTWGANTGELFF
TRBV24-1,TRBJ2-7,CATSDLRDSCSEQYF
TRBV15,TRBJ2-5,CATSRDGDLGRGETQYF
TRBV28,TRBJ2-2,CASSRGDANTGELFF
TRBV11-2,TRBJ2-7,CASSYTGTIPLEQYF
TRBV2,TRBJ1-2,CAILDRAYGYTF
TRBV10-3,TRBJ2-1,CAAAGVAHNEQFF
TRBV2,TRBJ2-7,CASSVRRGTYEQYF
TRBV7-9,TRBJ2-7,CASSLGGASAYEQYF
TRBV4-2,TRBJ2-7,CASSQDAGVGEQYF
TRBV6-5,TRBJ1-1,CASSLNSGAVNTEAFF
TRBV3-1/TRBV3-2,TRBJ1-1,CASSPLGGTGEAFF
TRBV9,TRBJ2-7,CASSVATGTPYEQYF
TRBV6-5,TRBJ2-7,CASSLGDTRYEQYF
TRBV6-5,TRBJ2-7,CASSYSVSGGAWEQYF
TRBV10-1,TRBJ2-7,CASSDGQGKNYEQYF
TRBV5-1,TRBJ2-3,CASSDGGALVADTQYF
TRBV30,TRBJ2-1,CAWTRPTGASSYNEQFF
TRBV5-8,TRBJ2-7,CASSLGQGLYEQYF
TRBV11-2,TRBJ1-5,CASSLSGASEPQHF
TRBV3-1/TRBV3-2,TRBJ2-2,CASSQGHTGELFF
TRBV9,TRBJ1-2,CASSVDEVGGALGGYTF
TRBV18,TRBJ2-7,CASSPGLAGWGEQYF
TRBV6-1,TRBJ2-2,CASSERQVSTGELFF
TRBV7-2,TRBJ2-7,CASSLGASDTRLYEQYF
TRBV4-3,TRBJ2-6,CASSQGTGTGANVLTF
TRBV5-4,TRBJ1-4,CASSLGQGGNEKLFF
TRBV7-9,TRBJ2-1,CASSLMGVAENYNEQFF
TRBV29-1,TRBJ2-5,CSVGPSGGIGTQYF
TRBV12-5,TRBJ1-2,CASGLVLGALRYGYTF
TRBV5-1,TRBJ1-1,CASSFNPIENTEAFF
TRBV9,TRBJ2-7,CASSVGQGSHEQYF
TRBV24-1,TRBJ2-1,CATSARGQGAYNEQFF
TRBV7-9,TRBJ2-7,CASSSGQLGYEQYF
TRBV6-5,TRBJ1-5,CASSRTGYNQPQHF
TRBV28,TRBJ2-1,CASSLSGSDEQFF
TRBV11-2,TRBJ2-1,CASSFRVRDNEQFF
TRBV7-2,TRBJ2-1,CASSLYRYNEQFF
TRBV6-5,TRBJ1-2,CATHRGVYGYTF
TRBV5-1,TRBJ2-7,CASRGGLAPYEQYF
TRBV7-9,TRBJ1-1,CASSLTDRAAFF
TRBV5-1,TRBJ2-7,CASSITTGTAYEQYF
TRBV3-1/TRBV3-2,TRBJ1-5,CASSYGSNQPQHF
TRBV4-3,TRBJ1-4,CASSHRFHPARDQANEKLFF
TRBV12-3/TRBV12-4,TRBJ2-7,CASSSKYEQYF
TRBV4-2,TRBJ2-5,CASSQRGAVGETQYF
TRBV18,TRBJ2-3,CASSSNRGHTDTQYF
TRBV9,TRBJ2-1,CASSVGGGEYNEQFF
TRBV12-2,TRBJ2-7,CASRLGGQRFYEQYF
TRBV27,TRBJ2-5,CASRTSGRGETQYF
TRBV7-8,TRBJ2-7,CASSSGLAGRSSYEQYF